This passage covers 27 T cell receptor beta chains from one sample sequenced in a study of cytomegalovirus exposure and HLA in healthy donors. Researchers ran the PCR with 60 Vbeta and 13 Jbeta primers. The protocol was immunoSEQ multiplex PCR, while the TCRdb copy is restricted to in-frame clones and leaves out a portion. The repertoire includes some 150,000 clones, just under 80% of them detected once, and 2% to 2.5% sits in the top ten. The sample was PBMCs. These receptors came from a man aged 25-45 years in good health and CMV-seronegative.

The chain employs TRBV28 and TRBJ1-1, with TRBD1 as a possible D gene (5 bases). Between the trimmed V and J ends, which lost 8 bases and 3 bases, there was a span of 16 bases. Germline lookup yields CDR1 MDHEN and CDR2 SYDVKM. This CDR3 is 14 amino acids long. The CDR3 loop reads CASFDPWGDTEAFF. DNA of the CDR3: TGTGCCAGCTTTGATCCGTGGGGGGACACTGAAGCTTTCTTT.

V is TRBV6-6 and J is TRBJ2-5, with 8 bases matching TRBD1. V lost 0 bases, J lost 6 bases, and 6 bases stayed unmatched. From germline, CDR1 is MNHNY and CDR2 SVGAGI (reference sequence). There are 15 residues in the CDR3. Here the CDR3 reads CASSYSKDREKTQYF. The CDR3 region has the DNA TGTGCCAGCAGTTACTCAAAGGACAGGGAAAAGACCCAGTACTTC.

The chain carries TRBV27 and TRBJ2-7; D unclear. The CDR3 spans 16 residues. Trimming shortened V by 5 bases and J by 1 base, and 18 bases separated the two germline ends. The V gene's germline CDR1 is MNHEY and CDR2 SMNVEV (reference sequence). CDR3 DNA sequence: TGTGCCAGCAGTCCCGCCGGTAGTGGTTTATCCTACGAGCAGTACTTC. The encoded protein is CASSPAGSGLSYEQYF.

This chain links TRBV15 with TRBJ2-7; a possible D gene is TRBD2 (5 bases). Trimming cost V 0 bases and J 5 bases, with 8 bases left between them. The CDR3 covers 13 residues. CDR1 is LNHNV and CDR2 is YYDKDF in the germline V gene (reference sequence). CDR3 region: CATSREFGDEQYF. As DNA, the CDR3 is TGTGCCACCAGCAGAGAGTTCGGGGACGAGCAGTACTTC.

The genes are TRBV7-9 and TRBJ1-2; no firm D call. Trimming shortened V by 4 bases and J by 1 base, and 10 bases separated the two germline ends. CDR1 and CDR2 from the germline V gene are SEHNR and FQNEAQ (reference sequence). There are 14 residues in the CDR3. The CDR3 spells CASSSRRSNYGYTF. CDR3 DNA sequence: TGTGCCAGCAGCTCACGGCGGAGTAACTATGGCTACACCTTC. Combining the CDR3 with reference TRBV7-9 and TRBJ1-2 gives the whole variable domain DTGVSQNPRHKITKRGQNVTFRCDPISEHNRLYWYRQTLGQGPEFLTYFQNEAQLEKSRLLSDRFSAERPKGSFSTLEIQRTEQGDSAMYLCASSSRRSNYGYTFGSGTRLTVV.

The chain recombines TRBV2 with TRBJ2-1; D might be TRBD2 (6 bases). Germline V gene lookup returns CDR1 SNHLY and CDR2 FYNNEI. The CDR3 length is 16 residues. Trimming cost V 10 bases and J 0 bases, with 19 bases left between them. CDR3 DNA sequence: TGTGCCACCCAAAGCCGGGACTCCCGCTCCTACAATGAGCAGTTCTTC. It codes for CATQSRDSRSYNEQFF.

The chain recombines TRBV5-1 with TRBJ2-7; 7 bases line up with TRBD2. V was pared by 3 bases and J by 0 bases, with 9 bases of the junction left unmatched. The CDR3 runs to 16 residues. The germline V gene has CDR1 SGHRS and CDR2 YFSETQ. The CDR3 DNA reads as TGCGCCAGCAGCTCTCGGGTCCCGGGGGGCTCCTACGAGCAGTACTTC. It is translated as CASSSRVPGGSYEQYF.

The V and J genes are TRBV29-1 and TRBJ1-1, with D tentatively TRBD1 (5 bases). The V end was cut by 3 bases, the J end by 4 bases, with 9 bases between. Per the germline V gene, CDR1 is SQVTM and CDR2 is ANQGSEA. The CDR3 runs 12 residues. As DNA, the CDR3 is TGCAGCGTTGACAGGGAGGTCACTGAAGCTTTCTTT. It is translated as CSVDREVTEAFF.

This clone was detected once. This rearrangement joins TRBV30 to TRBJ2-3; 11 nucleotides agree with TRBD2. The CDR3 totals 14 residues. Germline CDR1 is GTSNPN and CDR2 is SVGIG (reference sequence). The ends lost 2 bases at V and 12 bases at J; junction bases unmatched: 10. Here the CDR3 DNA reads TGTGCCTGGAGTCCCACTTGGACTAGCGGGTTTCAGTATTTT. This translates into CAWSPTWTSGFQYF. The whole variable domain, remainder taken from reference TRBV30 and TRBJ2-3, is SQTIHQWPATLVQPVGSPLSLECTVEGTSNPNLYWYRQAAGRGLQLLFYSVGIGQISSEVPQNLSASRPQDRQFILSSKKLLLSDSGFYLCAWSPTWTSGFQYFGPGTRLTVL.

The chain employs TRBV25-1 and TRBJ1-3, with D perhaps matching TRBD1 (5 bases). Germline V gives CDR1 MGHDK, CDR2 SYGVNS. V was clipped by 3 bases and J by 4 bases, with 13 bases between them. The CDR3 totals 15 residues. CDR3 DNA: TGTGCCAGCAGTGATTACAGGAGAACGGGAAACACCATATATTTT. Its translation is CASSDYRRTGNTIYF.

V and J are TRBV19 and TRBJ2-7; 7 bases agree with TRBD1. CDR3 length: 17 amino acids. V dropped 5 bases and J dropped 2; count of bases not matched to a gene: 15. The V gene's germline CDR1 is LNHDA and CDR2 SQIVND (reference sequence). The CDR3 DNA reads TGTGCCAGTAGTCCTTGGAAGGGGGCGAAGTTTACCTACGAGCAGTACTTC. This translates into CASSPWKGAKFTYEQYF.

In its sample, this clone was seen once. The CDR3 reads CASSSPNRDEQFF. In DNA form, the CDR3 reads TGTGCCAGCAGTTCTCCCAACCGCGATGAGCAGTTCTTC. The chain has TRBV28 and TRBJ2-1; no firm D call. This CDR3 region has 13 residues. V was trimmed by 4 bases and J by 8 bases, leaving 12 bases between them. Per germline, CDR1 MDHEN and CDR2 SYDVKM.

The J gene is TRBJ2-1, the V gene TRBV5-1, with D possibly TRBD1 on 6 matching bases. Germline V lookup: CDR1 SGHRS, CDR2 YFSETQ. The V end lost 5 bases, the J end lost 0 bases, and 12 bases lay between the germline ends. The CDR3 contains 15 residues. CDR3 loop: CASSGRGSSYNEQFF. The CDR3 DNA reads TGCGCCAGCAGTGGTAGGGGGAGCTCCTACAATGAGCAGTTCTTC. The full variable domain, its missing parts supplied by reference TRBV5-1 and TRBJ2-1, is KAGVTQTPRYLIKTRGQQVTLSCSPISGHRSVSWYQQTPGQGLQFLFEYFSETQRNKGNFPGRFSGRQFSNSRSEMNVSTLELGDSALYLCASSGRGSSYNEQFFGPGTRLTVL.

V gene TRBV7-9 combines with J gene TRBJ2-3; TRBD1 matches at 8 bases. The CDR3 is 16 residues long. The germline V gene has CDR1 SEHNR and CDR2 FQNEAQ (reference sequence). Trimming took 0 bases from V and 2 from J; bases not matched to a gene: 4. CDR3: CASSLATGAYTDTQYF. In DNA, the CDR3 is TGTGCCAGCAGCTTAGCGACAGGGGCTTACACAGATACGCAGTATTTT.

This chain connects TRBV25-1 to TRBJ2-5, with D tentatively TRBD1 (6 bases). The CDR3 runs 14 residues. V dropped 1 base and J dropped 5 bases, with 11 bases sitting between them. Germline V CDR1 and CDR2: MGHDK, SYGVNS. CDR3 region: CASSESHRAETQYF. The CDR3 DNA sequence: TGTGCCAGCAGTGAATCCCACAGGGCGGAGACCCAGTACTTC.

The V call is TRBV5-4, the J call TRBJ2-5; D is ambiguous. CDR3 size: 14 residues. Deletions cut 0 bases from V and 2 bases from J, with 8 bases between. The V gene's germline CDR1 is SGHNT and CDR2 YYREEE (reference sequence). The CDR3 bases are TGTGCCAGCAGCTTGGCCAGTGAACAAGAGACCCAGTACTTC. Translating gives CASSLASEQETQYF.

The chain links TRBV28 to TRBJ2-1, with 9 bases aligning to TRBD1. The germline CDR1 and CDR2 sequences are MDHEN and SYDVKM. V was pared by 8 bases and J by 9 bases, with 8 bases of the junction left unmatched. This CDR3 is 13 amino acids long. The DNA of the CDR3 is TGTGCCAGCTTCAACGGACAGGGGAGTGAGCAGTTCTTC. It translates to CASFNGQGSEQFF.

The chain recombines TRBV4-2 with TRBJ2-3, with 7 bases aligning to TRBD2. The CDR3 consists of 16 residues. The ends lost 1 base at V and 1 base at J; junction bases unmatched: 5. Per germline, CDR1 LGHNA and CDR2 YNFKEQ. The CDR3 loop is CASSQARAGGTDTQYF. Here the CDR3 DNA reads TGTGCCAGCAGCCAAGCTCGGGCGGGGGGCACAGATACGCAGTATTTT.

The chain links TRBV7-8 to TRBJ2-2; TRBD2 is a possible D gene (5 bases). Trimming took off 1 base at V and 3 bases at J, with 12 bases between the two ends. In germline, CDR1 is SGHVS, CDR2 FQNEAQ. The CDR3 has 16 amino acids. The CDR3 DNA sequence: TGTGCCAGCAGCTTAGGGGTTTCGGGATACACCGGGGAGCTGTTTTTT. Translating gives CASSLGVSGYTGELFF.

The V call is TRBV18, the J call TRBJ1-1; D ambiguous. V lost 6 bases, J lost 4 bases, and 21 bases lay in between. This CDR3 has 16 amino acids. CDR1 is KGHSH and CDR2 is LQKENI in the germline V gene. CDR3 DNA: TGTGCCAGCTCTAAACCTGGCGCGGGCTTGGGCACTGAAGCTTTCTTT. This sequence encodes CASSKPGAGLGTEAFF.

V gene TRBV30 combines with J gene TRBJ1-5; a weak D match, TRBD1 (5 bases). Germline V CDR1 and CDR2: GTSNPN, SVGIG (reference sequence). The CDR3 consists of 14 residues. V was pared by 2 bases and J by 0 bases, with 8 bases between. In DNA form, the CDR3 reads TGTGCCTGGAGTATAGGGGTTAGCAATCAGCCCCAGCATTTT. It is translated as CAWSIGVSNQPQHF. Variable domain in full (rest from reference TRBV30 and TRBJ1-5): SQTIHQWPATLVQPVGSPLSLECTVEGTSNPNLYWYRQAAGRGLQLLFYSVGIGQISSEVPQNLSASRPQDRQFILSSKKLLLSDSGFYLCAWSIGVSNQPQHFGDGTRLSIL.

V is TRBV4-1 and J is TRBJ1-1; 8 positions agree with TRBD1. The CDR3 runs 16 residues. The V gene end was trimmed by 3 bases and the J gene end by 4 bases; junction bases not matched to a gene: 10. Germline V lookup: CDR1 MGHRA, CDR2 YSYEKL. This CDR3 reads CASSQEPTGVATEAFF. CDR3 bases: TGCGCCAGCAGCCAGGAACCGACAGGGGTGGCCACTGAAGCTTTCTTT.

This chain links TRBV9 with TRBJ2-7; 9 nucleotides align to TRBD1. CDR1 and CDR2 from the germline V gene are SGDLS and YYNGEE. CDR3 length equals 15 residues. V shed 4 bases and J 6 bases; nucleotides not matched to a gene: 11. In DNA form, the CDR3 reads TGTGCCAGCAGCACTTCGGGACAGGGTTTTGCCGAGCAGTACTTC. Its translation: CASSTSGQGFAEQYF.

The table lists this clone with a count of one. The chain couples TRBV5-1 to TRBJ2-7; D might be TRBD2 (6 bases). The CDR3 loop spans 14 amino acids. Germline V CDR1 and CDR2: SGHRS, YFSETQ. The V end lost 2 bases, the J end lost 7 bases, and 16 bases lay between the germline ends. The CDR3, as DNA: TGCGCCAGCAGCTTTGGACCGGAGGGCCGTGAGCAGTACTTC. It specifies CASSFGPEGREQYF.

Comment on this clone: Different DNA sequences within this sample yield the same CDR3. The V call is TRBV28, the J call TRBJ2-7, with TRBD1 matching 7 bases. After removal of 4 bases from V and 3 bases from J, the junction contained 3 bases not matched to a gene. Germline CDR1 MDHEN, CDR2 SYDVKM. The CDR3 contains 13 residues. In DNA, the CDR3 is TGTGCCAGCAGTTCGGGACAGAGCTACGAGCAGTACTTC. Translation gives CASSSGQSYEQYF.

A single count supports this clone. The J gene is TRBJ1-6, the V gene TRBV7-2; D perhaps matches TRBD1 (5 bases). V lost 4 bases and J lost 3, with 10 bases in between. CDR1 SGHTA and CDR2 FQGNSA come from the germline V gene. This CDR3 contains 15 residues. The CDR3 sequence: CASSSRQLYNSPLHF. The DNA for the CDR3 is TGTGCCAGCAGCTCCCGACAGCTCTATAATTCACCCCTCCACTTT. The full variable domain, in which reference TRBV7-2 and TRBJ1-6 provide the parts outside the CDR3, is GAGVSQSPSNKVTEKGKDVELRCDPISGHTALYWYRQSLGQGLEFLIYFQGNSAPDKSGLPSDRFSAERTGGSVSTLTIQRTQQEDSAVYLCASSSRQLYNSPLHFGNGTRLTVT.

The chain employs TRBV18 and TRBJ2-1, with TRBD1 matching 7 bases. This CDR3 contains 13 residues. Germline lookup yields CDR1 KGHSH and CDR2 LQKENI. J lost 10 bases, V lost 1 base, and 4 bases had no gene match. CDR3 DNA sequence: TGTGCCAGCTCACCACGACAAGGGGGCGAGCAGTTCTTC. Its translation: CASSPRQGGEQFF.